This record covers a single TCR beta chain. TCRbeta library preparation incorporated unique molecular identifiers. TCRdb called the PCR reads again in MiXCR, with one record for every CDR3 protein. The table shows 200,000 to 250,000 distinct CDR3 sequences, with approximately 10% occurring only once. The data derive from a study of T-cell reconstitution after alpha-beta-depleted transplantation in children. The CDR3 has 15 residues. The V end lost 2 bases, the J end lost 1 base, and 8 bases lay between the germline ends. Looked up from germline, CDR1 is SEHNR and CDR2 is FQNEAQ (reference sequence). The receptor was isolated from a human donor who donated a stem cell graft to a child with acute lymphoblastic leukemia. This chain connects TRBV7-9 to TRBJ2-2; maybe TRBD2 (5 bases). The starting material was PBMCs from the stem cell graft donor, obtained from the stem cell graft. The CDR3 coding sequence is TGTGCCAGCAGCTTACCGGGGATGAACACCGGGGAGCTGTTTTTT. It translates to CASSLPGMNTGELFF.